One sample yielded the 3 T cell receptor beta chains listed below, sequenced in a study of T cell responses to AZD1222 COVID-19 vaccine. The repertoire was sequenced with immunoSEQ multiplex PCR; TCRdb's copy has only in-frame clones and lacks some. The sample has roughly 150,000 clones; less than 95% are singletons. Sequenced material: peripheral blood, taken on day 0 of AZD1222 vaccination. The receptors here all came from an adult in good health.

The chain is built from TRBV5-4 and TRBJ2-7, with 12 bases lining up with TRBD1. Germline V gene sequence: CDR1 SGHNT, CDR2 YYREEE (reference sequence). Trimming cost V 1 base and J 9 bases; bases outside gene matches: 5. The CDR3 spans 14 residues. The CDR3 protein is CASSLRGQGATQYF. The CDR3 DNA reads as TGTGCCAGCAGCTTGAGGGGACAGGGGGCTACGCAGTACTTC. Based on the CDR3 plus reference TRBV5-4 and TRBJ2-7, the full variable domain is ETGVTQSPTHLIKTRGQQVTLRCSSQSGHNTVSWYQQALGQGPQFIFQYYREEENGRGNFPPRFSGLQFPNYSSELNVNALELDDSALYLCASSLRGQGATQYFGPGTRLTVT.

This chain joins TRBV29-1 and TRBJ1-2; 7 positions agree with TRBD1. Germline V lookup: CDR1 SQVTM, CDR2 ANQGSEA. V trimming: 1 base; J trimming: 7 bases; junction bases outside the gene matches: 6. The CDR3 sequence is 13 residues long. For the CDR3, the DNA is TGCAGCGTTGAAGGCCAGGGGGTCGGTGGCTACACCTTC. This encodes CSVEGQGVGGYTF.

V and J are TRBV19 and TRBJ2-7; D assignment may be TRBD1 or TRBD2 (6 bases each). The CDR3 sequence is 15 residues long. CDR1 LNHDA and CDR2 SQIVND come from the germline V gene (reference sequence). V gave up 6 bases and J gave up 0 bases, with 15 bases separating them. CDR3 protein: CASSPSGATSYEQYF. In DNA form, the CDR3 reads TGTGCCAGTAGCCCCTCGGGGGCCACCTCCTACGAGCAGTACTTC.